The sequence of this TCR beta chain was determined in a study of PD-1 blockade in classical Hodgkin lymphoma. This clone turned up a few times. Repertoires were generated with immunoSEQ multiplex PCR, while TCRdb's copy carries only in-frame clones and drops some. The profile covers some 90,000 clones, with 83% appearing a single time and over 15% taken by the ten largest. Time point: cycle 4 day 1 (C4D1), after more than five weeks of nivolumab. The patients all showed relapse after autologous stem cell transplantation, while their brentuximab vedotin exposure varied. This CDR3 has 15 residues. The V gene's germline CDR1 is SGHKS and CDR2 YYEKEE (reference sequence). The V end lost 2 bases, the J end lost 3 bases, and 14 bases lay between the germline ends.

The sample here was peripheral blood mononuclear cells (PBMCs), taken before the fourth cycle of nivolumab. The TCR sequence derives from a human donor with classical Hodgkin lymphoma. The chain carries TRBV5-5 and TRBJ1-1; possible D gene TRBD1, 6 bases. This CDR3 reads CASSLTGSPDTEAFF. CDR3 DNA sequence: TGTGCCAGCAGCTTAACAGGGAGCCCCGACACTGAAGCTTTCTTT.